These 30 T cell receptor beta chains came from one sample sequenced in a study of blood T cells in healthy people across ages. Combining a sample-barcoded 5' primer with a J-beta primer mix, a second PCR ran for roughly 7 to 11 cycles. TCRdb used MiXCR to reprocess the 5' RACE reads, holding one entry per CDR3 protein. The sample includes about 560,000 distinct CDR3 sequences, around 27% of them seen just once. This sample was also put to use in a study of T cells of mothers and their children.

The material sequenced was blood. The source of these receptors is a boy between 2 and 15 years old in good health.

In this sample, this clonotype turned up a few times. The chain has TRBV5-1 and TRBJ1-4; 8 bases align to TRBD1. Unmatched junction bases numbered 7, after V lost 9 bases and J lost 6 bases. The CDR3 contains 13 residues. Germline lookup yields CDR1 SGHRS and CDR2 YFSETQ. CDR3 nucleotides: TGCGCCACCCCGGACAGGGAGGATGAAAAACTGTTTTTT. This encodes CATPDREDEKLFF.

This clonotype has a handful of counts. The rearrangement joins TRBV29-1 to TRBJ2-5; D ambiguous. Trimming pared 1 base from V and 0 bases from J, leaving 9 bases between. The CDR3 contains 14 residues. Germline V lookup: CDR1 SQVTM, CDR2 ANQGSEA. CDR3 sequence: CSVEGKLNQETQYF. The DNA of the CDR3 is TGCAGCGTTGAAGGTAAACTGAACCAAGAGACCCAGTACTTC.

This chain links TRBV7-8 with TRBJ2-5; 9 bases map to TRBD1. The J call is uncertain, as TRBJ2-7 better fits the DNA end. The CDR3 extends over 15 amino acids. Germline loops: CDR1 SGHVS, CDR2 FQNEAQ. The CDR3, as DNA: TGTGCCAGCGGCGAACCGACAGGGGGATCCTACGAGCAGTACTTC. Translation gives CASGEPTGGSYEQYF.

CDR3 sequence (DNA): TGTGCCATCAGTGAGTCCGGGACTAGCGGCTTGGCCAAAAACATTCAGTACTTC. This codes for CAISESGTSGLAKNIQYF. The chain links TRBV10-3 to TRBJ2-4; TRBD2 matches at 11 bases. The CDR3 contains 18 residues. Germline CDR1 ENHRY, CDR2 SYGVKD. With 0 bases clipped from V and 1 base from J, the junction kept 5 bases outside the gene matches.

The chain combines TRBV3-1 with TRBJ2-5; TRBD2 aligns across 9 bases. The J call may be faulty, since TRBJ2-1 better matches the DNA end. Germline V gives CDR1 LGHDT, CDR2 YNNKEL (reference sequence). This CDR3 has 18 amino acids. The DNA for the CDR3 is TGTGCCAGCAGCCAAGATTCAGGCGGGAGGGCTTTCTATCATGAGCAGTTCTTC. The encoded protein is CASSQDSGGRAFYHEQFF.

This chain uses TRBV29-1 with TRBJ2-3; a weak D match, TRBD2 (5 bases). CDR3 size: 14 residues. Germline V gene sequence: CDR1 SQVTM, CDR2 ANQGSEA. V was pared by 7 bases and J by 3 bases, with 17 bases between. Written as DNA, the CDR3 is TGCAGCGCCGGGGTGCGGACCGCGACAGATACGCAGTATTTT. Protein sequence: CSAGVRTATDTQYF.

The CDR3 protein is CASSLVPWQGENTEAFF. The CDR3, as DNA: TGTGCCAGCAGTTTAGTCCCCTGGCAGGGTGAAAACACTGAAGCTTTCTTT. The V call is TRBV12-3 or TRBV12-4, the J call TRBJ1-1; maybe TRBD1 (5 bases). Trimming removed 1 base from V and 2 bases from J, with 17 bases in between. The length of the CDR3 is 17 residues.

V usage is TRBV6-1 and J usage is TRBJ2-1; 10 bases fit TRBD2. The CDR3 contains 17 residues. Per germline, CDR1 MNHNS and CDR2 SASEGT. The trim removed 5 bases at V and 4 bases at J, leaving 11 bases unmatched. The DNA for the CDR3 is TGTGCCAGCAGTCCCATGTCTAGCGGGAGTATATACAATGAGCAGTTCTTC. It codes for CASSPMSSGSIYNEQFF.

V is TRBV3-1 and J is TRBJ1-1; perhaps TRBD1 as D (6 bases). Germline loops: CDR1 LGHDT, CDR2 YNNKEL (reference sequence). This CDR3 is 15 amino acids long. Trimming stripped 4 bases from V and 5 bases from J, with 17 bases between. CDR3 residues: CASSPEWGGRTEAFF. The CDR3 coding sequence is TGTGCCAGCAGCCCCGAATGGGGGGGGCGGACTGAAGCTTTCTTT. The whole variable domain, filled in from reference TRBV3-1 and TRBJ1-1, reads DTAVSQTPKYLVTQMGNDKSIKCEQNLGHDTMYWYKQDSKKFLKIMFSYNNKELIINETVPNRFSPKSPDKAHLNLHINSLELGDSAVYFCASSPEWGGRTEAFFGQGTRLTVV.

The genes are TRBV27 and TRBJ2-7, with 9 nucleotides matching TRBD2. This CDR3 spans 13 amino acids. CDR1 is MNHEY and CDR2 is SMNVEV in the germline V gene (reference sequence). The trim removed 7 bases at V and 6 bases at J, leaving 7 bases unmatched. CDR3 sequence: CASKEAGGGEQYF. CDR3 nucleotide sequence: TGTGCCAGCAAGGAAGCGGGAGGCGGCGAGCAGTACTTC.

This clonotype has just a few counts. The V gene is TRBV7-2, the J gene TRBJ2-7; no reliable D call. The germline CDR1 and CDR2 sequences are SGHTA and FQGNSA. This CDR3 region has 12 residues. V gave up 3 bases and J gave up 9 bases, with 12 bases separating them. Here the CDR3 DNA reads TGTGCCAGCAGCTTGAACGGGTGGGGGCAGTACTTC. It translates to CASSLNGWGQYF.

The chain joins TRBV29-1 to TRBJ2-6; tentative D call: TRBD2 (7 bases). The V and J ends lost 6 bases and 1 base respectively, with 10 bases between them. Germline V gives CDR1 SQVTM, CDR2 ANQGSEA. The CDR3 is 14 residues long. The CDR3 loop reads CSVAGASGANVLTF. The CDR3 DNA sequence: TGCAGCGTCGCGGGGGCTTCTGGGGCCAACGTCCTGACTTTC. Full variable domain (remainder filled in from reference TRBV29-1 and TRBJ2-6): SAVISQKPSRDICQRGTSLTIQCQVDSQVTMMFWYRQQPGQSLTLIATANQGSEATYESGFVIDKFPISRPNLTFSTLTVSNMSPEDSSIYLCSVAGASGANVLTFGAGSRLTVL.

This clonotype was detected only a few times. A much larger clone lies a single base off, so this may be a read error. The genes are TRBV24-1 and TRBJ1-2, with 8 bases matching TRBD1. The CDR3 extends over 18 amino acids. Germline CDR1 and CDR2: KGHDR and SFDVKD. The CDR3 coding sequence is TGTGCCACCAGTGATTTCGGCCGGGACAGGCCAAGAATGCATGGCTGCACCTTC. It codes for CATSDFGRDRPRMHGCTF.

This chain uses TRBV5-1 with TRBJ1-1; D gene ambiguous. Germline V gives CDR1 SGHRS, CDR2 YFSETQ. V dropped 2 bases and J dropped 3 bases, with 14 bases sitting between them. The length of the CDR3 is 15 residues. The CDR3 DNA reads TGCGCCAGCAGCTTTTTCGGGTCAGGCGACACTGAAGCTTTCTTT. It codes for CASSFFGSGDTEAFF.

This sequence joins TRBV12-3 or TRBV12-4 and TRBJ1-1; D is undetermined. V was shortened by 2 bases and J by 5 bases, with 3 bases between the two germline ends. The CDR3 is 11 amino acids. The CDR3 region is CASSLWTEAFF. In DNA, the CDR3 is TGTGCCAGCAGTTTATGGACTGAAGCTTTCTTT.

The CDR3 DNA reads TGTGCCAGCAGCTCACAAAGGACTAGCGGGAGTCCGGAGCAGTTCTTC. Translated, it gives CASSSQRTSGSPEQFF. The V and J genes are TRBV7-9 and TRBJ2-5; 13 bases agree with TRBD2. The DNA matches TRBJ2-1 better at its end, which makes the J call doubtful. Germline CDR1 and CDR2: SEHNR and FQNEAQ (reference sequence). The CDR3 runs to 16 residues.

A few counts support this clonotype. The J gene is TRBJ2-3, the V gene TRBV7-6, with TRBD1 matching over 9 bases. CDR3 size: 15 residues. The germline V gene encodes CDR1 SGHVS and CDR2 FNYEAQ. V dropped 6 bases and J dropped 1; count of bases not matched to a gene: 5. The chain's CDR3 is CASSPGTGRTDTQYF. The CDR3 nucleotides are TGTGCCAGCAGTCCAGGGACAGGGCGCACAGATACGCAGTATTTT.

The rearrangement links TRBV5-1 to TRBJ2-1, with 8 bases identical to TRBD1. The J segment lost 0 bases and the V segment lost 0 bases, leaving 5 bases of the junction unmatched. Germline CDR1 SGHRS, CDR2 YFSETQ. The length of the CDR3 is 17 residues. The CDR3 sequence: CASSLADRGGSYNEQFF. CDR3 bases: TGCGCCAGCAGCTTGGCTGACAGGGGCGGCTCCTACAATGAGCAGTTCTTC. Variable domain in full (rest from reference TRBV5-1 and TRBJ2-1): KAGVTQTPRYLIKTRGQQVTLSCSPISGHRSVSWYQQTPGQGLQFLFEYFSETQRNKGNFPGRFSGRQFSNSRSEMNVSTLELGDSALYLCASSLADRGGSYNEQFFGPGTRLTVL.

The chain recombines TRBV20-1 with TRBJ2-3; D might be TRBD2 (6 bases). The CDR3 is 13 residues long. V gave up 3 bases and J gave up 4 bases, with 11 bases separating them. Germline assignment: CDR1 DFQATT and CDR2 SNEGSKA (reference sequence). The CDR3 loop is CSASYLASDTQYF. The CDR3, as DNA: TGCAGTGCTAGCTACCTAGCGTCAGATACGCAGTATTTT.

This clonotype appeared a few times. The chain recombines TRBV7-9 with TRBJ2-3; D unclear. The CDR3 is 17 amino acids. Germline lookup yields CDR1 SEHNR and CDR2 FQNEAQ (reference sequence). V lost 2 bases and J 4 bases, leaving 19 bases between the germline ends. CDR3 DNA sequence: TGTGCCAGCAGCTTAAAATTCGGACGGAGTTTGCCAGATACGCAGTATTTT. This encodes CASSLKFGRSLPDTQYF. The variable domain in full, with the rest retrieved from reference TRBV7-9 and TRBJ2-3, is DTGVSQNPRHKITKRGQNVTFRCDPISEHNRLYWYRQTLGQGPEFLTYFQNEAQLEKSRLLSDRFSAERPKGSFSTLEIQRTEQGDSAMYLCASSLKFGRSLPDTQYFGPGTRLTVL.

This clonotype was counted between two and nine times. The rearrangement uses TRBV12-3 or TRBV12-4 and TRBJ2-3; TRBD1 matches 10 bases. CDR3 size: 15 residues. J lost 3 bases, V lost 4 bases, and 4 bases had no gene match. The CDR3 loop reads CASSSTGGDTDTQYF. In nucleotides, the CDR3 is TGTGCCAGCAGTTCGACAGGGGGCGATACAGATACGCAGTATTTT.

This clonotype was counted a few times. The V and J genes are TRBV4-3 and TRBJ1-6, with D maybe TRBD1 (5 bases). CDR1 and CDR2 from the germline V gene are LGHNA and YSLEER. This CDR3 contains 15 residues. V was clipped by 0 bases and J by 10 bases, with 13 bases between them. DNA of the CDR3: TGCGCCAGCAGCCAAGAGGCAGGGATAGGATCACCCCTCCACTTT. Amino acid sequence: CASSQEAGIGSPLHF.

This clonotype showed up many times. The rearrangement joins TRBV5-1 to TRBJ2-1, with 8 bases aligning to TRBD1. Germline lookup yields CDR1 SGHRS and CDR2 YFSETQ. This CDR3 is 13 amino acids long. Germline trimming cut 1 base from V and 6 bases from J; bases unmatched to any gene: 0. CDR3 in amino acids: CASSLTGGNEQFF. In DNA form, the CDR3 reads TGCGCCAGCAGCTTGACAGGGGGCAATGAGCAGTTCTTC.

The chain is built from TRBV7-9 and TRBJ1-2; 8 bases align to TRBD1. The trim removed 3 bases at V and 7 bases at J, leaving 10 bases unmatched. This CDR3 spans 15 amino acids. CDR1 SEHNR and CDR2 FQNEAQ come from the germline V gene (reference sequence). For the CDR3, the DNA is TGTGCCAGCAGCTTTACGGACAGGGAAATTGGTGGCTACACCTTC. It specifies CASSFTDREIGGYTF.

CDR3 sequence (DNA): TGTGCCAGCAGTTTAATGCGCAGGTTTAATGAAAAACTGTTTTTT. It yields the protein CASSLMRRFNEKLFF. The J gene is TRBJ1-4, the V gene TRBV12-3 or TRBV12-4; D unclear. The CDR3 has 15 residues. V was cut by 2 bases and J by 4 bases, with 11 bases left in between.

This clonotype was picked up a small number of times. The CDR3 loop is CASSYSPVYNEQFF. The DNA for the CDR3 is TGTGCCAGCAGTTACTCTCCAGTCTACAATGAGCAGTTCTTC. The rearrangement links TRBV6-2 or TRBV6-3 to TRBJ2-1, with D unresolved. V was cut by 0 bases and J by 3 bases, with 6 bases left in between. The CDR3 consists of 14 residues. The V gene's germline CDR1 is MNHEY and CDR2 SVGEGT.

This clonotype came up a few times. The chain recombines TRBV3-1 with TRBJ2-1; D is ambiguous. V was shortened by 1 base and J by 3 bases, with 16 bases between the two germline ends. The CDR3 totals 17 residues. The germline V gene has CDR1 LGHDT and CDR2 YNNKEL (reference sequence). The CDR3 DNA reads as TGTGCCAGCAGCCAAGTGCCAGTTCCCTCCTACTACAATGAGCAGTTCTTC. Its translation is CASSQVPVPSYYNEQFF.

In this sample, this clonotype turned up a few times. V gene TRBV29-1 combines with J gene TRBJ1-2, with D unclear. The CDR3 is made up of 12 amino acids. The V gene's germline CDR1 is SQVTM and CDR2 ANQGSEA. V lost 8 bases to trimming and J lost 1 base, with 11 bases between them. CDR3 sequence (DNA): TGCAGCACCCAGTTTCTTAACTATGGCTACACCTTC. It encodes CSTQFLNYGYTF.

The V gene is TRBV25-1, the J gene TRBJ2-3; TRBD1 agrees at 12 bases. Germline CDR1 MGHDK, CDR2 SYGVNS. The V gene end was trimmed by 4 bases and the J gene end by 8 bases; junction bases not matched to a gene: 10. The CDR3 spans 16 residues. CDR3 in amino acids: CASSVAGTGGGGTQYF. Written as DNA, the CDR3 is TGTGCCAGCAGTGTCGCCGGGACAGGGGGCGGAGGTACGCAGTATTTT.

The chain recombines TRBV19 with TRBJ2-2; TRBD1 matches at 8 bases. The length of the CDR3 is 17 residues. Germline V gene data show CDR1 as LNHDA and CDR2 as SQIVND (reference sequence). With V trimmed by 2 bases and J by 4 bases, 9 bases remained unmatched. The DNA of the CDR3 is TGTGCCAGTAGTATATGGTGGCAGGGGGCCCCCACCGGGGAGCTGTTTTTT. It codes for CASSIWWQGAPTGELFF. Full variable domain (outside the CDR3, taken from reference TRBV19 and TRBJ2-2): DGGITQSPKYLFRKEGQNVTLSCEQNLNHDAMYWYRQDPGQGLRLIYYSQIVNDFQKGDIAEGYSVSREKKESFPLTVTSAQKNPTAFYLCASSIWWQGAPTGELFFGEGSRLTVL.